This T cell receptor beta chain was identified in a study of T cell changes during pregnancy in multiple sclerosis. Produced via immunoSEQ multiplex PCR; TCRdb's table is partial and in-frame only. This table has around 78,000 clones, roughly 91% appearing once. Per germline, CDR1 GTSNPN and CDR2 SVGIG (reference sequence). Unmatched junction bases numbered 9, after V lost 2 bases and J lost 9 bases. There are 13 residues in the CDR3. The sample holds one count of this clone. Sequencing used peripheral blood, obtained in the third trimester of pregnancy. The chain has TRBV30 and TRBJ2-7; TRBD2 matches at 8 bases. The clonotype comes from a female donor in good health, enrolled as a control in a pregnancy study. CDR3 DNA: TGTGCCTGGAGTAGTGGACTAGCCGCGGGGCAGTACTTC. Protein: CAWSSGLAAGQYF.